The 26 T cell receptor beta chains in this list originate from one sample, sequenced in a study of Graves' ophthalmopathy and Graves' hyperthyroidism. Beta-chain TCR CDR3 regions were amplified from RNA transcripts. The first-round RT-PCR employed HTBI primers together with the Qiagen OneStep RT-PCR kit. A multiplex PCR was then performed as the second round. TCRdb reprocessed the multiplex PCR reads with MiXCR, giving one entry per CDR3 protein. The sample consists of about 590,000 distinct CDR3 sequences, under 45% of them appearing once. Input material: peripheral blood or thyroid tissue (not recorded which). These receptors all stem from an adult man with Graves' hyperthyroidism.

This clonotype occurred many times. The V and J genes are TRBV7-2 and TRBJ2-5; D possibly corresponds to TRBD1 (7 bases). V was clipped by 5 bases and J by 2 bases, with 21 bases between them. The germline V gene encodes CDR1 SGHTA and CDR2 FQGNSA. The CDR3 consists of 17 residues. The CDR3 protein is CASSPRVFAGQQETQYF. In DNA, the CDR3 is TGTGCCAGCAGCCCCCGCGTCTTTGCGGGACAGCAAGAGACCCAGTACTTC. The full variable domain, its missing parts supplied by reference TRBV7-2 and TRBJ2-5, is GAGVSQSPSNKVTEKGKDVELRCDPISGHTALYWYRQSLGQGLEFLIYFQGNSAPDKSGLPSDRFSAERTGGSVSTLTIQRTQQEDSAVYLCASSPRVFAGQQETQYFGPGTRLLVL.

In this sample, this clonotype turned up a few times. The rearrangement links TRBV24-1 to TRBJ1-1; TRBD1 agrees at 8 bases. Germline values: CDR1 KGHDR, CDR2 SFDVKD. Trimming removed 11 bases from V and 1 base from J; junction bases left unmatched: 14. This CDR3 spans 16 amino acids. CDR3 DNA: TGTGCCAGCTCACCTGGACAGGGTGGAGCGAACACTGAAGCTTTCTTT. It is translated as CASSPGQGGANTEAFF.

Ten or more counts support this clonotype. The chain links TRBV6-5 to TRBJ2-5; D remains ambiguous. Germline V gene data show CDR1 as MNHEY and CDR2 as SVGAGI. V lost 11 bases and J lost 5, with 21 bases in between. The CDR3 consists of 14 residues. Here the CDR3 DNA reads TGTGCCGCCCGGACGCTCCTGAGCTTGGAGACCCAGTACTTC. Residues: CAARTLLSLETQYF.

This clonotype appeared many times. J is TRBJ1-5 and V is TRBV29-1; the D is unclear. Trimming stripped 3 bases from V and 9 bases from J, with 6 bases between. This CDR3 is built from 10 residues. Germline CDR1 reads SQVTM; CDR2 reads ANQGSEA. CDR3 amino acids: CSVEWAPQHF. The CDR3 DNA reads as TGCAGCGTTGAGTGGGCGCCCCAGCATTTT. The whole variable domain, remainder taken from reference TRBV29-1 and TRBJ1-5, is SAVISQKPSRDICQRGTSLTIQCQVDSQVTMMFWYRQQPGQSLTLIATANQGSEATYESGFVIDKFPISRPNLTFSTLTVSNMSPEDSSIYLCSVEWAPQHFGDGTRLSIL.

This clonotype occurred a few times. The chain uses TRBV7-9 and TRBJ2-3; D is possibly TRBD1 (6 bases). The CDR3 loop spans 14 amino acids. Trimming removed 3 bases from V and 3 bases from J, with 10 bases in between. Germline assignment: CDR1 SEHNR and CDR2 FQNEAQ (reference sequence). In DNA, the CDR3 is TGTGCCAGCAGCTTGAACAGGGAGACAGATACGCAGTATTTT. Its protein is CASSLNRETDTQYF. Complete variable domain (other parts from reference TRBV7-9 and TRBJ2-3): DTGVSQNPRHKITKRGQNVTFRCDPISEHNRLYWYRQTLGQGPEFLTYFQNEAQLEKSRLLSDRFSAERPKGSFSTLEIQRTEQGDSAMYLCASSLNRETDTQYFGPGTRLTVL.

The genes are TRBV7-9 and TRBJ2-7; 9 bases fit TRBD1. This CDR3 has 15 amino acids. V lost 5 bases, J lost 7 bases, and 12 bases stayed unmatched. The germline V gene encodes CDR1 SEHNR and CDR2 FQNEAQ (reference sequence). The CDR3 protein is CASSTGQGGGNEQYF. The CDR3 coding sequence is TGTGCCAGCAGCACGGGACAGGGCGGGGGCAATGAGCAGTACTTC.

As for this clonotype: The junction shows a germline mismatch at one end, possibly a read error. The CDR3 loop reads CSVGQNTEALF. The CDR3 DNA reads TGCAGCGTTGGACAGAACACTGAGGCTCTCTTT. This chain links TRBV29-1 with TRBJ1-1; perhaps TRBD1 as D (5 bases). The CDR3 has 11 amino acids. CDR1 and CDR2 (germline): SQVTM, ANQGSEA.

On this clonotype: Its ends do not fully match the called genes, so a read error is possible. The genes are TRBV11-1 and TRBJ2-5, with D maybe TRBD2 (6 bases). Germline CDR1 reads SGHAT; CDR2 reads FQDESV (reference sequence). The CDR3 runs to 13 residues. The CDR3 coding sequence is TGTGCCAGCACACGGACTAAGGAAGAGACCCGGTACTTC. Translation gives CASTRTKEETRYF.

This chain connects TRBV11-2 to TRBJ2-1; D is undetermined. The CDR3 is 14 residues long. V was clipped by 1 base and J by 6 bases, with 10 bases between them. Looked up from germline, CDR1 is SGHAT and CDR2 is FQNNGV. The CDR3 bases are TGTGCCAGCAGCTTAGGCCTTGCGGTCAATGAGCAGTTCTTC. This translates into CASSLGLAVNEQFF.

This clonotype appeared many times. The chain is built from TRBV5-1 and TRBJ1-1, with 9 bases aligning to TRBD1. CDR3 size: 14 residues. Unmatched junction bases numbered 5, after V lost 3 bases and J lost 5 bases. Germline CDR1 and CDR2: SGHRS and YFSETQ. CDR3 region: CASSWTGQGTEAFF. CDR3 DNA sequence: TGCGCCAGCAGCTGGACCGGACAGGGGACTGAAGCTTTCTTT. The full variable domain, with the rest looked up from reference TRBV5-1 and TRBJ1-1, is KAGVTQTPRYLIKTRGQQVTLSCSPISGHRSVSWYQQTPGQGLQFLFEYFSETQRNKGNFPGRFSGRQFSNSRSEMNVSTLELGDSALYLCASSWTGQGTEAFFGQGTRLTVV.

At least ten counts were recorded for this clonotype. This sequence joins TRBV7-9 and TRBJ1-1, with 7 positions matching TRBD1. The junction had 13 bases not matched to a gene; V was cut back by 5 bases and J by 7 bases. CDR3 length: 15 residues. Germline values: CDR1 SEHNR, CDR2 FQNEAQ (reference sequence). The CDR3 spells CASSPKTGRRNEAFF. In DNA form, the CDR3 reads TGTGCCAGCAGCCCCAAGACAGGGAGGCGTAATGAAGCTTTCTTT.

The chain is built from TRBV29-1 and TRBJ1-1; TRBD1 matches at 11 bases. Losses at the gene ends were 7 bases for V and 1 base for J; bases not matched to a gene: 5. Germline CDR1 SQVTM, CDR2 ANQGSEA. This CDR3 is 14 amino acids long. The CDR3 DNA reads TGCAGCGGTACGGACAGGGGGCGGAACACTGAAGCTTTCTTT. This encodes CSGTDRGRNTEAFF.

This clonotype was counted ten times or more. The chain links TRBV5-1 to TRBJ2-5; the D is unclear. V was pared by 1 base and J by 5 bases, with 15 bases between. The CDR3 sequence is 15 residues long. Germline V CDR1 and CDR2: SGHRS, YFSETQ. CDR3 region: CASSLWPGQEETQYF. DNA of the CDR3: TGCGCCAGCAGCTTGTGGCCAGGTCAGGAGGAGACCCAGTACTTC.

This clonotype appeared a few times. The chain couples TRBV12-5 to TRBJ2-7; 8 nucleotides agree with TRBD1. The CDR3 covers 17 residues. V was clipped by 4 bases and J by 2 bases; unmatched bases: 13. CDR1 is LGHNT, CDR2 FRNRAP, per germline. The CDR3 is CASGSVHSEQGAYEQYF. The CDR3 bases are TGTGCTAGTGGTTCCGTACATTCGGAACAGGGGGCCTACGAGCAGTACTTC.

This clonotype was picked up one time. It may be a read error: a sequence one base away is much more abundant. This sequence joins TRBV7-8 and TRBJ2-5; 8 bases match TRBD1. With 7 bases clipped from V and 5 bases from J, the junction kept 9 bases outside the gene matches. Germline V lookup: CDR1 SGHVS, CDR2 FQNEAQ. The CDR3 has 14 residues. CDR3 amino acids: CASTPLQGDETQYF. In DNA, the CDR3 is TGTGCCAGCACCCCCTTACAGGGGGACGAGACCCAGTACTTC.

The chain couples TRBV4-1 to TRBJ2-7; D might be TRBD1 (5 bases). There are 15 residues in the CDR3. Trimming removed 2 bases at V and 2 bases at J, with 13 bases between. Germline assignment: CDR1 MGHRA and CDR2 YSYEKL. CDR3 loop: CASSQKDTSPYEQYF. CDR3 in DNA: TGCGCCAGCAGCCAAAAGGACACAAGCCCCTACGAGCAGTACTTC.

There are many counts of this clonotype. The chain is built from TRBV5-8 and TRBJ2-7, with a tentative D call TRBD1 (5 bases). Trimming left V 0 bases short and J 0 bases short, with 16 bases between. The CDR3 is 17 residues long. Germline values: CDR1 SGHTS, CDR2 YDEGEE. CDR3 nucleotide sequence: TGTGCCAGCAGCTTGGCGCGTGGGGCCCTTATCTCCTACGAGCAGTACTTC. It translates to CASSLARGALISYEQYF.

This clonotype has just a few counts. The chain combines TRBV20-1 with TRBJ2-3; possible D gene TRBD1, 6 bases. The length of the CDR3 is 14 residues. V dropped 6 bases and J dropped 1 base, with 14 bases sitting between them. CDR1 is DFQATT and CDR2 is SNEGSKA in the germline V gene (reference sequence). CDR3 bases: TGCAGTGCCTGGACAGCTGTACGCACAGATACGCAGTATTTT. Translation gives CSAWTAVRTDTQYF.

This clonotype was seen at least ten times. The chain employs TRBV12-3 or TRBV12-4 and TRBJ1-1, with unresolved D. The CDR3 has 11 residues. Trimming left V 3 bases short and J 7 bases short, with 6 bases between. CDR3 DNA: TGTGCCAGCAGTTTTTATTTTGAAGCTTTCTTT. Translation gives CASSFYFEAFF.

This clonotype has at least ten counts. This sequence joins TRBV15 and TRBJ1-2; the D is unclear. The germline V gene has CDR1 LNHNV and CDR2 YYDKDF (reference sequence). The CDR3 covers 14 residues. V lost 0 bases and J 3 bases, leaving 8 bases between the germline ends. For the CDR3, the DNA is TGTGCCACCAGCAGAGATCCCCCAGACTATGGCTACACCTTC. It translates to CATSRDPPDYGYTF.

This clonotype occurred a few times. This chain links TRBV30 with TRBJ2-2, with unresolved D. CDR1 is GTSNPN, CDR2 SVGIG, per germline (reference sequence). The V gene lost 2 bases and the J gene lost 1 base, with 5 bases spanning the gap. The CDR3 is 13 amino acids. The CDR3 DNA reads TGTGCCTGGAGTTTCCTGAACACCGGGGAGCTGTTTTTT. Its translation: CAWSFLNTGELFF.

The gene calls are TRBV7-9 and TRBJ1-4; D might be TRBD1 (6 bases). Germline V gene lookup returns CDR1 SEHNR and CDR2 FQNEAQ (reference sequence). This CDR3 contains 15 residues. Trimming stripped 7 bases from V and 3 bases from J, with 15 bases between. This chain's CDR3 is CASTDTGQPNEKLFF. The CDR3 DNA sequence: TGTGCCAGCACCGACACAGGACAGCCTAATGAAAAACTGTTTTTT.

The V gene is TRBV20-1, the J gene TRBJ1-5; tentatively, D is TRBD1 (5 bases). The length of the CDR3 is 13 residues. Germline CDR1 DFQATT, CDR2 SNEGSKA (reference sequence). V shed 5 bases and J shed 11 bases, with 19 bases lying between them. CDR3 sequence reads: CSASQGGGETQHF. CDR3 nucleotide sequence: TGCAGTGCTTCCCAGGGCGGCGGGGAGACCCAGCATTTT.

This sequence joins TRBV20-1 and TRBJ2-7; D remains unclear. The ends were cut back, 3 bases at V and 3 bases at J, with 9 bases in the middle. CDR1 DFQATT and CDR2 SNEGSKA come from the germline V gene (reference sequence). The CDR3 is made up of 12 amino acids. Written as DNA, the CDR3 is TGCAGTGCTAGTGGGGAAAGCTACGAGCAGTACTTC. Translating it yields CSASGESYEQYF.

This clonotype was seen at least ten times. This chain connects TRBV7-2 to TRBJ1-4, with D possibly being TRBD1 (6 bases). There are 14 residues in the CDR3. Between the trimmed V and J ends, which lost 2 bases and 10 bases, there was a span of 14 bases. Germline assignment: CDR1 SGHTA and CDR2 FQGNSA. The CDR3 sequence: CASSLPGEVGKLFF. The DNA of the CDR3 is TGTGCCAGCAGCTTACCAGGGGAGGTGGGAAAACTGTTTTTT.

The chain links TRBV11-2 to TRBJ2-1, with D possibly being TRBD1 (6 bases). Looked up from germline, CDR1 is SGHAT and CDR2 is FQNNGV. Trimming took off 1 base at V and 5 bases at J, with 12 bases between the two ends. The CDR3 covers 15 residues. The CDR3 coding sequence is TGTGCCAGCAGCTTAGGGGGGACAAATAACAATGAGCAGTTCTTC. Encoded protein: CASSLGGTNNNEQFF.